This is a list of T cell receptor beta chains from one sample in a study of cytomegalovirus exposure and HLA in healthy donors. Data came from immunoSEQ multiplex PCR; TCRdb stores just in-frame clones and leaves some out. The listing records 55,000 to 75,000 clones. Sequenced: PBMCs. Receptor source: a male donor in good health and CMV-seronegative. Both conserved end residues are part of each CDR3. D genes are given only for firm matches.

>TRBJ1-1|TRBV7-9|NA
TGTGCCAGCAGCTGGCCCAGGCGTCTGAACACTGAAGCTTTCTTT
CASSWPRRLNTEAFF
>TRBJ2-1|TRBV30|NA
TGTGCCGGGAGTGTCGGTTCGAACTCCTACAATGAGCAGTTCTTC
CAGSVGSNSYNEQFF
>TRBJ2-7|TRBV28|TRBD1
TGTGCTTCCGGGACAGACCTCTACGAGCAGTACTTC
CASGTDLYEQYF
>TRBJ1-4|TRBV30|TRBD1
TGTGCCTGGAGTGTAGCCAGAGGGGGCAATGAAAAACTGTTTTTT
CAWSVARGGNEKLFF
>TRBJ2-7|TRBV7-2|TRBD1
TGTGCCAGCAGCTCACTAGGCGGTTGGGGACAGGGGGACTACGAGCAGTACTTC
CASSSLGGWGQGDYEQYF
>TRBJ2-4|TRBV30|TRBD1
TGTGCCTGGTCGGGACAGCCCGTTAAAAACATTCAGTACTTC
CAWSGQPVKNIQYF
>TRBJ1-1|TRBV27|TRBD1
TGTGCCAGCAGTGTAGGTTACGGACAGGGGAAGGAAGCTTTCTTT
CASSVGYGQGKEAFF
>TRBJ2-7|TRBV28|NA
TGTGCCAGCAGTTTAGTGACAGGCCATACCTACGAGCAGTACTTC
CASSLVTGHTYEQYF
>TRBJ2-3|TRBV30|TRBD1
TGTGCCTGGAGACCGCAGGGGGCGCACACAGATACGCAGTATTTT
CAWRPQGAHTDTQYF
>TRBJ2-7|TRBV18|TRBD1
TGTGCCAGCTCACCCACAGGGGGCGACTACGAGCAGTACTTC
CASSPTGGDYEQYF
>TRBJ2-2|TRBV7-3|NA
TGTGCCAGCAGCCCTTTCGGGTCCACCGGGGAGCTGTTTTTT
CASSPFGSTGELFF
>TRBJ2-7|TRBV27|TRBD1
TGTGCCACCTCGAAAAGGGGGCGAGACGAGCAGTACTTC
CATSKRGRDEQYF
>TRBJ2-7|TRBV5-1|TRBD2
TGCGCCAGTAATGGAGGTCCGGGGAGGGACGAGCAGTACTTC
CASNGGPGRDEQYF
>TRBJ1-1|TRBV30|NA
TGTGCCTGGAGTCAACAGGGGAACACTGAAGCTTTCTTT
CAWSQQGNTEAFF
>TRBJ2-1|TRBV28|NA
TGTGCCAGCAGTGGCGGGGCGCCTAAGGGCTACAATGAGCAGTTCTTC
CASSGGAPKGYNEQFF
>TRBJ2-1|TRBV5-4|TRBD1
TGTGCCAGCAGCGGGCCGGGACAGAGCTCCGACAATGAGCAGTTCTTC
CASSGPGQSSDNEQFF
>TRBJ1-2|TRBV7-2|TRBD1
TGTGCCAGCAGCCCTGGACAGGACTATGGCTACACCTTC
CASSPGQDYGYTF
>TRBJ2-3|TRBV4-3|NA
TGCGCCAGCAGGCCTATGGGGCAGGGGCGGGCAGATACGCAGTATTTT
CASRPMGQGRADTQYF
>TRBJ2-1|TRBV18|TRBD2
TGTGCCAGCTCACCGGCGGGGCTAGCGGGGGGTTACAATGAGCAGTTCTTC
CASSPAGLAGGYNEQFF
>TRBJ1-1|TRBV29-1|NA
TGCAGCGTTGAAGGTGGGCAAAACGGTAACACTGAAGCTTTCTTT
CSVEGGQNGNTEAFF
>TRBJ1-5|TRBV6-5|TRBD1
TGTGCCAGCAGCCCTGACAGGGACTTTCCCCAGCATTTT
CASSPDRDFPQHF
>TRBJ2-7|TRBV5-1|TRBD2
TGCGCCAGCAGCTTTGGACTAGCGGGGGGCCAGTATCGAGGGCCCGACGGCGAGCAGTACTTC
CASSFGLAGGQYRGPDGEQYF
>TRBJ2-7|TRBV12-5|TRBD1
TGTGCTAGTGGTTCCGGACAGGGGCTCTCCTACGAGCAGTACTTC
CASGSGQGLSYEQYF
>TRBJ2-7|TRBV5-8|TRBD1
TGTGCCAGCAGCCGACAGGGTATAGGTTCCTACGAGCAGTACTTC
CASSRQGIGSYEQYF
>TRBJ2-2|TRBV5-1|NA
TGCGCCAGCAGCTTAGGTGACAGACACACCGGGGAGCTGTTTTTT
CASSLGDRHTGELFF
>TRBJ2-6|TRBV7-8|NA
TGTGCCAGCAGCTTCGACAGTTACTCTGGGGCCAACGTCCTGACTTTC
CASSFDSYSGANVLTF
>TRBJ2-7|TRBV7-6|TRBD2
TGTGCCAGCAGCTCCAGACTAGCGGGAGGACTTGAGCAGTACTTC
CASSSRLAGGLEQYF
>TRBJ1-4|TRBV9|TRBD1
TGTGCCAGCAGCGTAGGCACAGGGGCCGGGAGAGAAAAACTGTTTTTT
CASSVGTGAGREKLFF
>TRBJ2-3|TRBV4-2|TRBD2
TGTGCCAGCAGCCAAGAAAGCGGGGGGGCAGATACGCAGTATTTT
CASSQESGGADTQYF
>TRBJ1-2|TRBV2|NA
TGTGCCAGCAGTGAAATGGGCTCGCAAGGCTACACCTTC
CASSEMGSQGYTF
>TRBJ1-4|TRBV28|NA
TGTGCCAGCAGCCCTCCAGAGGGACTAGGTGAAAAACTGTTTTTT
CASSPPEGLGEKLFF
>TRBJ2-5|TRBV2|TRBD1
TGTGCCAGCAGTGATGGAAGGGGGCTAGAGACCCAGTACTTC
CASSDGRGLETQYF
>TRBJ2-1|TRBV15|TRBD2
TGTGCCACCAGAGGAAGCGGGGGGAGATACAATGAGCAGTTCTTC
CATRGSGGRYNEQFF
>TRBJ1-2|TRBV4-3|TRBD1
TGCGCCAGCAGCCAAGATTTGACAGGGATTAACTATGGCTACACCTTC
CASSQDLTGINYGYTF
>TRBJ2-5|TRBV6-5|TRBD1
TGTGCCAGCAGTTCTTGGACAGGACAAGAGACCCAGTACTTC
CASSSWTGQETQYF
>TRBJ2-7|TRBV7-2|NA
TGTGCCAGCGCAATGGGGGGGACACTCGGCTACGAGCAGTACTTC
CASAMGGTLGYEQYF
>TRBJ1-1|TRBV15|TRBD1
TGTGCCACCAGCAGAGGACAGGGGAACACTGAAGCTTTCTTT
CATSRGQGNTEAFF
>TRBJ1-5|TRBV5-1|TRBD1
TGCGCCAGCAGTCGGGACAGTCCCTGGGATCAGCCCCAGCATTTT
CASSRDSPWDQPQHF
>TRBJ2-3|TRBV19|TRBD1
TGTGCCAGTAGTTTTTCGGGACAGGGTCATATTACGCAGTATTTT
CASSFSGQGHITQYF
>TRBJ2-2|TRBV4-1|TRBD2
TGCGCCAGCAGCCCACAGGGACTAGCCGGGGAGCTGTTTTTT
CASSPQGLAGELFF
>TRBJ2-5|TRBV19|NA
TGTGCCAGTAGTATTATGGGACACGGAGAGACCCAGTACTTC
CASSIMGHGETQYF
>TRBJ2-2|TRBV4-1|NA
TGCGCCAGCAGTCGTACGTCCGGGGCCGGGGGGCTGTTTTTT
CASSRTSGAGGLFF
>TRBJ1-1|TRBV5-1|NA
TGCGCCAGCAGCTTGGAACAGCTGAACACTGAAGCTTTCTTT
CASSLEQLNTEAFF
>TRBJ1-6|TRBV19|TRBD1
TGTGCCAGCGCTCTGACAGGGAATAATTCACCCCTCCACTTT
CASALTGNNSPLHF
>TRBJ2-7|TRBV27|NA
TGTGCCAGCAGGGGCGCCGGGACTTTCTACGAGCAGTACTTC
CASRGAGTFYEQYF
>TRBJ1-6|TRBV6-6|NA
TGTGCCAGCAGTTTAACAGGTCTTAAATCACCCCTCCACTTT
CASSLTGLKSPLHF
>TRBJ2-7|TRBV9|TRBD2
TGTGCCAGCAGCCGCGGGAGCGGGGACCCCTACGAGCAGTACTTC
CASSRGSGDPYEQYF
>TRBJ2-1|TRBV6-1|TRBD2
TGTGCCAGCAGTGAGTCTAGCGGGGACGACAATGAGCAGTTCTTC
CASSESSGDDNEQFF
>TRBJ2-7|TRBV10-3|NA
TGTGCCGTAGGGCGGGACTTAACCTACGAGCAGTACTTC
CAVGRDLTYEQYF